This TCR beta chain emerged from a study of cytomegalovirus exposure and HLA in healthy donors. Only one count was recorded for this clone. Its matching antigen is unknown. With V trimmed by 4 bases and J by 4 bases, 7 bases remained unmatched. Per germline, CDR1 SGDLS and CDR2 YYNGEE. This CDR3 comprises 15 residues. In the PCR, 60 Vbeta and 13 Jbeta primers were used. Repertoires were generated with immunoSEQ multiplex PCR, while TCRdb's copy carries only in-frame clones and drops some. Of more than 110,000 clones listed, nearly 10% are singletons. General study findings and limits: 15,000 to 20,000 TCR beta sequences were associated with HLA alleles at 0.05 false discovery rate in a later analysis.

The sequence derives from a man aged 50 to 59 in good health and CMV-seronegative. V is TRBV9 and J is TRBJ2-3, with 9 bases that match TRBD2. The sequencing sample was made of PBMCs. The CDR3 region has the DNA TGTGCCAGCAGCCGGGGCGGGGGGGCCCCAGATACGCAGTATTTT. Translation gives CASSRGGGAPDTQYF.